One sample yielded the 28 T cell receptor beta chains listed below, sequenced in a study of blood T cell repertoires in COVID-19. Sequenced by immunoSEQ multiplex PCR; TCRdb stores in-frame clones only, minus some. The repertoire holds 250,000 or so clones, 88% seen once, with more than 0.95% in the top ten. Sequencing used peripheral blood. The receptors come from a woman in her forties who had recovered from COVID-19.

CDR3 sequence reads: CASSLGGLAGGGDTQYF. The CDR3, as DNA: TGTGCCAGCAGCTTAGGGGGACTAGCGGGAGGAGGGGATACGCAGTATTTT. The chain recombines TRBV11-2 with TRBJ2-3; 15 bases agree with TRBD2. Germline loops: CDR1 SGHAT, CDR2 FQNNGV. This CDR3 is built from 17 residues. V was pared by 1 base and J by 6 bases, with 5 bases of the junction left unmatched.

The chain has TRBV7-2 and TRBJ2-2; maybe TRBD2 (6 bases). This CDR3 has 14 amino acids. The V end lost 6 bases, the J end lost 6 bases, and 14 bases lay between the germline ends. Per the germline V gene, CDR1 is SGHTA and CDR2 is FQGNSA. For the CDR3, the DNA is TGTGCCAGCAGTCCCGGGGACTCCCCCGGGGAGCTGTTTTTT. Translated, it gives CASSPGDSPGELFF. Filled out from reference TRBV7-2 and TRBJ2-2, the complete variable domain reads GAGVSQSPSNKVTEKGKDVELRCDPISGHTALYWYRQSLGQGLEFLIYFQGNSAPDKSGLPSDRFSAERTGGSVSTLTIQRTQQEDSAVYLCASSPGDSPGELFFGEGSRLTVL.

This CDR3 reads CASSSRGRDSPLGELFF. CDR3 nucleotides: TGTGCCAGCAGCTCCCGGGGGCGGGACAGCCCCCTCGGGGAGCTGTTTTTT. The chain couples TRBV7-8 to TRBJ2-2; D is perhaps TRBD1 (7 bases). With 4 bases removed from V and 7 bases from J, the gap between germline ends came to 22 bases. There are 17 residues in the CDR3. Germline CDR1 reads SGHVS; CDR2 reads FQNEAQ.

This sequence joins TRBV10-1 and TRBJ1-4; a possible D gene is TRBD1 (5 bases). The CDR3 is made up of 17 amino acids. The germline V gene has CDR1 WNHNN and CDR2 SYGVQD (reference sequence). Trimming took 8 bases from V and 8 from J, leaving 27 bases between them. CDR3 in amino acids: CASLGEVVELVEEKLFF. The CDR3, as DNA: TGCGCCAGCCTGGGGGAGGTGGTGGAACTGGTGGAAGAAAAACTGTTTTTT.

The CDR3 sequence is CASSESRGSSPLHF. As DNA, the CDR3 is TGTGCCAGCAGTGAGTCCAGGGGGTCTTCACCCCTCCACTTT. The rearrangement joins TRBV6-4 to TRBJ1-6; TRBD1 agrees at 7 bases. Germline CDR1 is MRHNA and CDR2 is SNTAGT. The V segment lost 3 bases and the J segment 9 bases; nucleotides outside the gene matches: 5. The CDR3 is 14 residues long.

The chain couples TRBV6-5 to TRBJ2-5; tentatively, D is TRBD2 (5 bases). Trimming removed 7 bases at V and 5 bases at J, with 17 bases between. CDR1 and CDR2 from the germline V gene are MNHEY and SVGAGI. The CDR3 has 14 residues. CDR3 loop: CASTPGLGPETQYF. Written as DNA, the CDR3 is TGTGCCAGCACCCCCGGACTGGGCCCCGAGACCCAGTACTTC.

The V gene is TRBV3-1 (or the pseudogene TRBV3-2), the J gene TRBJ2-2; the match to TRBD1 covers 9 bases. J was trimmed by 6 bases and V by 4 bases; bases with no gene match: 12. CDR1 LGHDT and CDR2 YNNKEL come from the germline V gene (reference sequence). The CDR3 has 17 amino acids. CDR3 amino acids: CASSRGSGQGRSGELFF. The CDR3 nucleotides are TGTGCCAGCAGCCGGGGGTCGGGACAGGGTCGGTCCGGGGAGCTGTTTTTT.

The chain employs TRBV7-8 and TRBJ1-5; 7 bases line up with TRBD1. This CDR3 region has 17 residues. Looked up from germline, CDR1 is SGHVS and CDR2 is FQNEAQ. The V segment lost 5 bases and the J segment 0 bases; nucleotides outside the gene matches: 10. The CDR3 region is CASSRQGPVSSNQPQHF. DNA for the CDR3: TGTGCCAGCAGCAGACAGGGCCCCGTGAGTAGCAATCAGCCCCAGCATTTT.

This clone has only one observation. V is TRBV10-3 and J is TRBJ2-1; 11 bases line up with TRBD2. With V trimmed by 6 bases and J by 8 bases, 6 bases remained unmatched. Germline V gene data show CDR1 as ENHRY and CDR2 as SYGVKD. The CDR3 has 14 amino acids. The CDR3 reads CAIRNSGRGYEQFF. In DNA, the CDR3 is TGTGCCATCAGAAATAGCGGGAGGGGGTATGAGCAGTTCTTC.

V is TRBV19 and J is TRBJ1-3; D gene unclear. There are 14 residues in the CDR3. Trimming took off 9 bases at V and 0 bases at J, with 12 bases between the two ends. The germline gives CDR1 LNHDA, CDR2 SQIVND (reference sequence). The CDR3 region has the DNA TGTGCCAGCCGGGCGGGCAGCTCTGGAAACACCATATATTTT. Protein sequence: CASRAGSSGNTIYF.

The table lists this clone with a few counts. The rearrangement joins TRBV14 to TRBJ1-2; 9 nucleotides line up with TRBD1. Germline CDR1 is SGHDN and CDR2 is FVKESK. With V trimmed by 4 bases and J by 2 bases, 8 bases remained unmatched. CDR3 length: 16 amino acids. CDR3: CASSRPSGTGNYGYTF. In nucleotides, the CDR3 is TGTGCCAGCAGCCGACCCTCCGGGACAGGGAACTATGGCTACACCTTC.

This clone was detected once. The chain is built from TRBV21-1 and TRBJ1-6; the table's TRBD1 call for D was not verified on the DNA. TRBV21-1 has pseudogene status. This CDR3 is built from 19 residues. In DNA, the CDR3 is TGTGCCAGCAGCAAATCCGCGCAGGGGGCGCTCGCGGTCTATTCACCCCTCCACTTT. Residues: CASSKSAQGALAVYSPLHF.

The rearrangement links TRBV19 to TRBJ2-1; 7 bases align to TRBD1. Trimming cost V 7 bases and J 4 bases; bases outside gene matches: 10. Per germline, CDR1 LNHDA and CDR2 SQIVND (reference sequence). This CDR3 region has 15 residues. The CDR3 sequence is CASTPGGSGYNEQFF. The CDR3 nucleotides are TGTGCCAGTACCCCAGGGGGTTCGGGTTACAATGAGCAGTTCTTC.

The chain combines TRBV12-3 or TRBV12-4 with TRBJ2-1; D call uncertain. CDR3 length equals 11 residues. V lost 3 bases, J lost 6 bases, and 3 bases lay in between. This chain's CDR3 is CASSFRNEQFF. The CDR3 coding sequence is TGTGCCAGCAGTTTTCGCAATGAGCAGTTCTTC.

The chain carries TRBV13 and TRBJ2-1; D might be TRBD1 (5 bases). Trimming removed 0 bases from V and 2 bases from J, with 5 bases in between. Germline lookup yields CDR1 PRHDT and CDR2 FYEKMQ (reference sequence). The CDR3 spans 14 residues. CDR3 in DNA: TGTGCCAGCAGCTTAGGACAGGCCTACAATGAGCAGTTCTTC. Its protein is CASSLGQAYNEQFF.

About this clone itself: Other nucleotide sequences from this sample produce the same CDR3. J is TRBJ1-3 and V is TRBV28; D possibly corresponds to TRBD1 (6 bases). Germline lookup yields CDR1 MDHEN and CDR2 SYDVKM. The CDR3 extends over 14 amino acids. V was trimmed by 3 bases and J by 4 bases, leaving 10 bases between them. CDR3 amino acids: CASSLGGAGNTIYF. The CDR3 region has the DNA TGTGCCAGCAGTTTGGGGGGGGCGGGAAACACCATATATTTT.

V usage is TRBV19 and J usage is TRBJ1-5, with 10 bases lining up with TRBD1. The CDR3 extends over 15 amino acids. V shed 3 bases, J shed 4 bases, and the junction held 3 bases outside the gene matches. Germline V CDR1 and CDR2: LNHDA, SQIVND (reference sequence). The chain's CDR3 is CASSIRTGGNQPQHF. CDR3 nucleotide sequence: TGTGCCAGTAGTATCCGGACAGGGGGAAATCAGCCCCAGCATTTT.

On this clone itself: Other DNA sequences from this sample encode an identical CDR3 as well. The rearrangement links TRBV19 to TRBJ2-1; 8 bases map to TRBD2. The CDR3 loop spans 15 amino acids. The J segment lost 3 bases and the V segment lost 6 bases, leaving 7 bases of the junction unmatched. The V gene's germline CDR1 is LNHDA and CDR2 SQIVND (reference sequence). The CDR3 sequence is CASSPRGGRYNEQFF. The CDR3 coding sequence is TGTGCCAGTAGCCCTCGGGGGGGGCGCTACAATGAGCAGTTCTTC.

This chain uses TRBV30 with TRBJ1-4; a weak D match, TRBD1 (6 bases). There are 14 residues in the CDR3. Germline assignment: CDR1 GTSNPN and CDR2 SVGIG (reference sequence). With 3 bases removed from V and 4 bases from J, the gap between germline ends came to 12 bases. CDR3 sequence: CAWRGGGLNEKLFF. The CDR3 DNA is TGTGCCTGGAGAGGCGGGGGCCTTAATGAAAAACTGTTTTTT.

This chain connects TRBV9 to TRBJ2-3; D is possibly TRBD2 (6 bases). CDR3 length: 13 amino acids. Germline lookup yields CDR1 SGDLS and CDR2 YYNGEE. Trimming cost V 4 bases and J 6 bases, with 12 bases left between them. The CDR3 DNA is TGTGCCAGCAGCCGCCGACTAGTGGATACGCAGTATTTT. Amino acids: CASSRRLVDTQYF.

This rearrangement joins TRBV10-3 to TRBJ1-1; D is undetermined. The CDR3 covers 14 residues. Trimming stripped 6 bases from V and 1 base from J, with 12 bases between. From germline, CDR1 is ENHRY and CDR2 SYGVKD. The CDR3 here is CAISLSGGNTEAFF. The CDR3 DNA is TGTGCCATCAGCCTATCAGGTGGGAACACTGAAGCTTTCTTT.

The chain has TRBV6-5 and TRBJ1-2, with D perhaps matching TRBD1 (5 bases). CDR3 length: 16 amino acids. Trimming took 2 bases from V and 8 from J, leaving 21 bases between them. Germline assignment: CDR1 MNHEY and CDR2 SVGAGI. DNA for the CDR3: TGTGCCAGCAGTTACCCACTGGTCGGGGGAGCGCGCGGCTACACCTTC. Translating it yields CASSYPLVGGARGYTF.

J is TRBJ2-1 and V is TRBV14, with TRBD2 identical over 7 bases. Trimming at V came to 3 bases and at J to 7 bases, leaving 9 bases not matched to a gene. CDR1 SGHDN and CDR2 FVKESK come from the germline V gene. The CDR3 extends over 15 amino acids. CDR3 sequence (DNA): TGTGCCAGCAGCCAGTGGGAGGGCGGATGGAATGAGCAGTTCTTC. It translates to CASSQWEGGWNEQFF.

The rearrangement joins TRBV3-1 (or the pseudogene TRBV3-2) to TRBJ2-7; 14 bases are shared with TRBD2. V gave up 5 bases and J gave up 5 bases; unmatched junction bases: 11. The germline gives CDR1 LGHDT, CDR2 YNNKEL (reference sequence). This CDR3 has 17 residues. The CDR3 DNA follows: TGTGCCAGCAGCAGGGGGACTAGCGGGAGAATAGTAGACGAGCAGTACTTC. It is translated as CASSRGTSGRIVDEQYF.

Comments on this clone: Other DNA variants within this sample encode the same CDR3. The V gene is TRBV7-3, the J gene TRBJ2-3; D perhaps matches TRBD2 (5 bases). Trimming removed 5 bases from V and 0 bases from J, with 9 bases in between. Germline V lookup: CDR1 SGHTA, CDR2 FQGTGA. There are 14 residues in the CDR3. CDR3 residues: CASSPGLSTDTQYF. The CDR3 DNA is TGTGCCAGCAGCCCCGGACTTAGCACAGATACGCAGTATTTT.

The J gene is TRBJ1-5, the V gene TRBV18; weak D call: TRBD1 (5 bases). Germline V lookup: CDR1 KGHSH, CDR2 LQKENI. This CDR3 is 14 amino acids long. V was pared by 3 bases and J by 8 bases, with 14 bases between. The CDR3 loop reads CASSPQGTQEPQHF. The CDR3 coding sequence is TGTGCCAGCTCACCCCAGGGCACCCAGGAGCCCCAGCATTTT. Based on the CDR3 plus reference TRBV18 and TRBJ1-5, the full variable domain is NAGVMQNPRHLVRRRGQEARLRCSPMKGHSHVYWYRQLPEEGLKFMVYLQKENIIDESGMPKERFSAEFPKEGPSILRIQQVVRGDSAAYFCASSPQGTQEPQHFGDGTRLSIL.

In DNA form, the CDR3 reads TGTGCCAGCATGCAGGGCGCTAGGGACACTGAAGCTTTCTTT. Its protein product is CASMQGARDTEAFF. The chain carries TRBV28 and TRBJ1-1; D may be TRBD1 (5 bases). The CDR3 totals 14 residues. CDR1 is MDHEN, CDR2 SYDVKM, per germline. Between the trimmed V and J ends, which lost 7 bases and 3 bases, there was a span of 15 bases. The complete variable domain, with remaining parts taken from reference TRBV28 and TRBJ1-1, reads DVKVTQSSRYLVKRTGEKVFLECVQDMDHENMFWYRQDPGLGLRLIYFSYDVKMKEKGDIPEGYSVSREKKERFSLILESASTNQTSMYLCASMQGARDTEAFFGQGTRLTVV.

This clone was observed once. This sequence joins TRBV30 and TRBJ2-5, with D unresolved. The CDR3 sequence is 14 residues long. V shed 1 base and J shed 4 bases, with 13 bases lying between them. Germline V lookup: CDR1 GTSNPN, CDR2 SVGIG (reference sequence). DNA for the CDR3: TGTGCCTGGAGTGGGGCGTGGCAGAGAGAGACCCAGTACTTC. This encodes CAWSGAWQRETQYF.